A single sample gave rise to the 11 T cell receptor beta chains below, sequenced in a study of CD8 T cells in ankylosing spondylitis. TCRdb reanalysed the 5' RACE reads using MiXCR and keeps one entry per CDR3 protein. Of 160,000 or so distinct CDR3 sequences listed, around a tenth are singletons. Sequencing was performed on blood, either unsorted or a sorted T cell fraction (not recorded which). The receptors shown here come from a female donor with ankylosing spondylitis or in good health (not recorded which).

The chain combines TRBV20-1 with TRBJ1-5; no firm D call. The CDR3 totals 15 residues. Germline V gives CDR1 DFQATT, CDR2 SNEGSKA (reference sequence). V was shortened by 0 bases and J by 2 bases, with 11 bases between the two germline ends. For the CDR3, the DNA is TGCAGTGCTAGAGAGGGCGGAATTGGCAATCAGCCCCAGCATTTT. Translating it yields CSAREGGIGNQPQHF.

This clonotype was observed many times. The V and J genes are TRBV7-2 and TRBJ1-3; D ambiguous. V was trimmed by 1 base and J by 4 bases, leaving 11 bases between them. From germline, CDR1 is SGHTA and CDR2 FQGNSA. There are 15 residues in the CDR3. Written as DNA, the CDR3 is TGTGCCAGCAGCTTAGGCGGCGGGAAAGGAAACACCATATATTTT. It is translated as CASSLGGGKGNTIYF.

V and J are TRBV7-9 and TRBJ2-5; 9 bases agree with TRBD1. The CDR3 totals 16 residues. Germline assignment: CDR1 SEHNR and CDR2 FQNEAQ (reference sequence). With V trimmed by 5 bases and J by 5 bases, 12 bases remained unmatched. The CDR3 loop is CASSLLTGGRWETQYF. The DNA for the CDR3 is TGTGCCAGCAGCCTTCTGACAGGGGGTCGGTGGGAGACCCAGTACTTC.

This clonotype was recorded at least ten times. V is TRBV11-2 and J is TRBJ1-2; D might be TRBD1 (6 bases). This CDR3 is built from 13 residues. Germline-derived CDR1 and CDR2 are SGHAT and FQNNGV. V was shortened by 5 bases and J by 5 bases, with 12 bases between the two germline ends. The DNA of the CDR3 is TGTGCCAGCAGCCCAGGGGATCCTTATGGCTACACCTTC. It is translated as CASSPGDPYGYTF.

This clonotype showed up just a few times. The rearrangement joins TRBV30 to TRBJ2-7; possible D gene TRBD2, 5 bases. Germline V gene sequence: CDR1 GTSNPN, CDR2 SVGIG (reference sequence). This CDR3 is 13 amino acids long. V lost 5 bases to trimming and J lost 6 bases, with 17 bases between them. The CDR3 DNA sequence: TGTGCCTGGTACTCTTGGGAGACTGGCGAGCAGTACTTC. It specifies CAWYSWETGEQYF.

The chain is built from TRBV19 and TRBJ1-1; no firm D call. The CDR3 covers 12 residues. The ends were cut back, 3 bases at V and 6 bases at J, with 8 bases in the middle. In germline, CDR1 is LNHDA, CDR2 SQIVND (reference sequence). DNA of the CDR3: TGTGCCAGTAGTATGGAGGCTGCTGAAGCTTTCTTT. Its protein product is CASSMEAAEAFF.

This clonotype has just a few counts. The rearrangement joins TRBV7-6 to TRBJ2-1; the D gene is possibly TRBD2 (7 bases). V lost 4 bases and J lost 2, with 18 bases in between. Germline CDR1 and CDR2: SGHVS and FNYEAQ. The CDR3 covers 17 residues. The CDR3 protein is CASSYLGGGTPYNEQFF. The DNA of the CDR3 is TGTGCCAGCAGCTACCTAGGGGGGGGGACGCCCTACAATGAGCAGTTCTTC.

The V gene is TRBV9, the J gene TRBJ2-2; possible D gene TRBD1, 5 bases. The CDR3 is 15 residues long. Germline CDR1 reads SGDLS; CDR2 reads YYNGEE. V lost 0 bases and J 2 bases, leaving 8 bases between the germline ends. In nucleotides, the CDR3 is TGTGCCAGCAGCGTAGGGGGCTATAACACCGGGGAGCTGTTTTTT. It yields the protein CASSVGGYNTGELFF.

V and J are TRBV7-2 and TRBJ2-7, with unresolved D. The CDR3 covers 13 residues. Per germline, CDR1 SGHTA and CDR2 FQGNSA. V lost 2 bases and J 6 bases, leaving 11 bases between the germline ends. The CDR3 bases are TGTGCCAGCAGCTTAATTTCCGTCTCCGAGCAGTACTTC. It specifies CASSLISVSEQYF. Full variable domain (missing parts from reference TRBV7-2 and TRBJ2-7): GAGVSQSPSNKVTEKGKDVELRCDPISGHTALYWYRQSLGQGLEFLIYFQGNSAPDKSGLPSDRFSAERTGGSVSTLTIQRTQQEDSAVYLCASSLISVSEQYFGPGTRLTVT.

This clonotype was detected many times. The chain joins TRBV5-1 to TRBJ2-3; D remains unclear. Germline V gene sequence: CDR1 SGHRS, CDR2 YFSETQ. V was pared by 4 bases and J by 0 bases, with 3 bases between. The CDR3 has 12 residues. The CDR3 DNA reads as TGCGCCAGCAGCATCAGCACAGATACGCAGTATTTT. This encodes CASSISTDTQYF.

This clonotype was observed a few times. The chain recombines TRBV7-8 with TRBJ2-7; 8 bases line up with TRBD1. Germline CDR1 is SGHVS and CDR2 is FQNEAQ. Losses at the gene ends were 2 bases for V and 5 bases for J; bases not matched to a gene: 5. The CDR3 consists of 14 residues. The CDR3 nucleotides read TGTGCCAGCAGCTTAAGGGCGACAGGGGACGAGCAGTACTTC. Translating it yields CASSLRATGDEQYF.